The 4 T cell receptor beta chains given below trace back to one sample, sequenced in a study of early T cells in non-severe SARS-CoV-2 infection. TCRdb re-derived calls from the 5' RACE reads in MiXCR, one entry per CDR3 protein. The sample lists about 31,000 distinct CDR3 sequences, about 6% occurring once. The sample taken for sequencing was whole blood. The source is an adult who was a healthcare worker with PCR-confirmed SARS-CoV-2 infection or an uninfected control (not recorded which).

The chain carries TRBV6-4 and TRBJ2-2, with no clear D. V dropped 2 bases and J dropped 6 bases, with 4 bases sitting between them. Germline-derived CDR1 and CDR2 are MRHNA and SNTAGT. The CDR3 loop spans 12 amino acids. This chain's CDR3 is CASSDPPGELFF. The CDR3 region has the DNA TGTGCCAGCAGTGACCCGCCCGGGGAGCTGTTTTTT.

Ten or more counts support this clonotype. V is TRBV12-3 or TRBV12-4 and J is TRBJ2-2; 7 bases map to TRBD2. The CDR3 extends over 18 amino acids. The ends lost 0 bases at V and 4 bases at J; junction bases unmatched: 11. CDR3: CASSLALGRETFTGELFF. CDR3 sequence (DNA): TGTGCCAGCAGTTTAGCGCTTGGGCGGGAGACTTTCACCGGGGAGCTGTTTTTT.

The chain is built from TRBV6-2 or TRBV6-3 and TRBJ2-5, with D possibly called TRBD1 or TRBD2 (5 bases each). CDR1 is MNHEY, CDR2 SVGEGT, per germline. Between the trimmed V and J ends, which lost 6 bases and 4 bases, there was a span of 12 bases. The CDR3 loop spans 13 amino acids. CDR3 protein: CASRGDGGETQYF. The CDR3, as DNA: TGTGCCAGCAGGGGGGACGGAGGAGAGACCCAGTACTTC.

This clonotype was observed at least ten times. The rearrangement joins TRBV7-8 to TRBJ1-2; 8 nucleotides agree with TRBD1. The CDR3 totals 14 residues. The germline CDR1 and CDR2 sequences are SGHVS and FQNEAQ. V shed 1 base and J 8 bases; nucleotides not matched to a gene: 6. The CDR3 sequence: CASSLEARGPGYTF. CDR3 bases: TGTGCCAGCAGCTTAGAGGCCAGGGGGCCGGGCTACACCTTC.